Listed below are T cell receptor beta chains from one sample, sequenced in a study of graft-versus-host responses after intestinal transplantation. Sequencing was performed with immunoSEQ multiplex PCR; in TCRdb, only in-frame clones are kept and a portion is missing. In the table there are 90,000 to 95,000 clones, roughly 91% of which are singletons. These receptors' targets are unknown. The source material was unstimulated CD8+ T cells sorted from spleen or lymph node cells, sampled before intestinal transplant. These receptors were collected from a human donor who received an intestinal transplant. CDR3s include the opening cysteine and the closing phenylalanine or tryptophan. A D gene is named only where the DNA matches it firmly. Expanded clones get a size class; other rows say once, few or many, or leave the size out.

TRBV19	TRBJ2-6	NA	15	NA	TGTGCCAGTAGGGACAGTGTCTCTGGGGCCAACGTCCTGACTTTC	CASRDSVSGANVLTF
TRBV7-6	TRBJ2-1	NA	16	TRBD2	TGTGCCAGCAGCTTTGGGTTGGCGGGAGATCCTAATGAGCAGTTCTTC	CASSFGLAGDPNEQFF
TRBV4-2	TRBJ2-7	NA	18	TRBD2	TGTGCCAGCAGCCAAGATTGGCTAGCGGGAGGGATACACTACGAGCAGTACTTC	CASSQDWLAGGIHYEQYF
TRBV6-1	TRBJ1-1	NA	17	NA	TGTGCCAGCAGTGAAATCTCCAGGGGCTATATGAACACTGAAGCTTTCTTT	CASSEISRGYMNTEAFF
TRBV25-1	TRBJ1-1	NA	10	TRBD1	TGTGCCAGCAGGGGACAGGGAACTTTCTTT	CASRGQGTFF
TRBV7-9	TRBJ1-2	once	14	NA	TGTGCCAGCAGCTTAGCTCTTCGGAACTATGGCTACACCTTC	CASSLALRNYGYTF
TRBV7-6	TRBJ2-3	NA	14	NA	TGTGCCAGCAGCCTAAGCGGCCCCACAGATACGCAGTATTTT	CASSLSGPTDTQYF
TRBV9	TRBJ1-4	NA	15	TRBD1	TGTGCCAGCAGCGTAGAGGACAGGCCAAATGAAAAACTGTTTTTT	CASSVEDRPNEKLFF
TRBV5-4	TRBJ2-7	NA	13	NA	TGTGCCAGCAGCACCCCGCTAGCGAACGAGCAGTACTTC	CASSTPLANEQYF
TRBV5-1	TRBJ2-1	NA	18	TRBD2	TGCGCCAGCAGCTTGAGGGCTAGCGGCCTAAATTTTTACAATGAGCAGTTCTTC	CASSLRASGLNFYNEQFF
TRBV5-6	TRBJ2-3	NA	12	NA	TGTGCCAGCAGCTCAAGCACAGATACGCAGTATTTT	CASSSSTDTQYF
TRBV6-1	TRBJ2-7	few	16	TRBD1	TGTGCCAGCAGTGAACTTTCGTCGGGACAGTCCTACGAGCAGTACTTC	CASSELSSGQSYEQYF
TRBV30	TRBJ2-2	NA	13	NA	TGTGCCTGGGCGGGGATGGACACCGGGGAGCTGTTTTTT	CAWAGMDTGELFF
TRBV14	TRBJ2-1	NA	16	TRBD2	TGTGCCAGCAGCCAACTACTAGCGGGCTCCTACAATGAGCAGTTCTTC	CASSQLLAGSYNEQFF
TRBV6-5	TRBJ1-6	NA	14	NA	TGTGCCAGCAGTGATGGGGGAGGTAATTCACCCCTCCACTTT	CASSDGGGNSPLHF
TRBV19	TRBJ1-3	once	13	NA	TGTGCCACCCCAGACAGCTCTGGAAACACCATATATTTT	CATPDSSGNTIYF
TRBV4-1	TRBJ2-5	NA	18	NA	TGCGCCAGCAGCCAAGATGGGGCAGGGTCCGGTAGCCAAGAGACCCAGTACTTC	CASSQDGAGSGSQETQYF
TRBV6-5	TRBJ1-2	NA	15	NA	TGTGCCAGCAGTCGGGGGTCAGAGAAAGTGGATGGCTACACCTTC	CASSRGSEKVDGYTF
TRBV27	TRBJ2-1	once	17	NA	TGTGCCAGCAGTTTCGCCATCTCCCTGAGCTCCTACAATGAGCAGTTCTTC	CASSFAISLSSYNEQFF
TRBV5-4	TRBJ2-1	NA	15	TRBD2	TGTGCCAGCAGCTTACTAGCGGGATTGCCCAATGAGCAGTTCTTC	CASSLLAGLPNEQFF
TRBV19	TRBJ2-7	NA	15	TRBD2	TGTGCCAGTAGTATAGCTAGCGGGAGCTCCTACGAGCAGTACTTC	CASSIASGSSYEQYF
TRBV9	TRBJ2-7	NA	14	TRBD1	TGTGCCAGCAGCAGCCGGGACAGTGACTACGAGCAGTACTTC	CASSSRDSDYEQYF
TRBV13	TRBJ2-1	once	16	TRBD2	TGTGCCAGCAGCGACGGACTAGCGGGAGTAGGCAATGAGCAGTTCTTC	CASSDGLAGVGNEQFF
TRBV5-1	TRBJ2-2	NA	18	TRBD2	TGCGCCAGCAGCTTCGGACTAGCGGGGGCAACGAACACCGGGGAGCTGTTTTTT	CASSFGLAGATNTGELFF